This T cell receptor beta chain was profiled in a study of T cell responses to AZD1222 COVID-19 vaccine. Clones were sequenced by immunoSEQ multiplex PCR, and TCRdb holds only the in-frame ones, with some missing. The table lists 140,000 to 150,000 clones, roughly 91% of them singletons. On this clone itself: One end of the junction varies from germline; a read error may be responsible.

The CDR3 consists of 13 residues. Germline V CDR1 and CDR2: SGHTA, FQGNSA. The sequence was obtained from an adult in good health. The chain recombines TRBV7-2 with TRBJ2-5; tentatively, D is TRBD2 (7 bases). Material: peripheral blood, obtained on day 0 of AZD1222 vaccination. The CDR3 sequence: CASSSALRGGPDF. CDR3 nucleotides: TGTGCCAGCAGCTCGGCCTTGAGGGGGGGCCCTGACTTC.